These 23 T cell receptor beta chains came from one sample sequenced in a study of blood T cell repertoires in COVID-19. The data were produced by immunoSEQ multiplex PCR, yet TCRdb's version contains in-frame clones alone and is incomplete. The sample lists about 80,000 clones; approximately 80% were seen once. The source material was peripheral blood. Receptors were obtained from a woman of 80 years or more with acute or convalescent COVID-19.

This clone was detected a few times. The gene calls are TRBV28 and TRBJ1-5, with a possible D match to TRBD1 (6 bases). CDR3 size: 14 residues. Trimming left V 5 bases short and J 7 bases short, with 15 bases between. From germline, CDR1 is MDHEN and CDR2 SYDVKM. CDR3 DNA sequence: TGTGCCAGCAGTCCGGACAGCCCGTGGCAGCCCCAGCATTTT. Translated, it gives CASSPDSPWQPQHF.

This clone has a single count. The chain combines TRBV3-1 (or the pseudogene TRBV3-2) with TRBJ1-1; TRBD1 matches 7 bases. Germline-derived CDR1 and CDR2 are LGHDT and YNNKEL (reference sequence). The CDR3 covers 16 residues. V gave up 5 bases and J gave up 0 bases; unmatched junction bases: 9. The chain's CDR3 is CASSLRGQAMNTEAFF. The CDR3 DNA reads as TGTGCCAGCAGCTTAAGGGGGCAGGCCATGAACACTGAAGCTTTCTTT.

The CDR3 region has the DNA TGTGCCAGCAGACCTGTGGCCTACACTGAAGCTTTCTTT. Translation: CASRPVAYTEAFF. V usage is TRBV27 and J usage is TRBJ1-1; no reliable D call. Looked up from germline, CDR1 is MNHEY and CDR2 is SMNVEV (reference sequence). Deletions cut 6 bases from V and 3 bases from J, with 11 bases between. The CDR3 is 13 residues long.

This chain joins TRBV29-1 and TRBJ1-4; no clear D. V was pared by 0 bases and J by 7 bases, with 15 bases between. The CDR3 length is 15 residues. CDR1 is SQVTM and CDR2 is ANQGSEA in the germline V gene. CDR3 region: CSVEDIGGGFEKLFF. CDR3 sequence (DNA): TGCAGCGTTGAAGATATAGGAGGAGGATTTGAAAAACTGTTTTTT.

This clone came up once. V gene TRBV20-1 combines with J gene TRBJ1-2; maybe TRBD1 (5 bases). Germline CDR1 DFQATT, CDR2 SNEGSKA (reference sequence). Between the trimmed V and J ends, which lost 6 bases and 7 bases, there was a span of 12 bases. CDR3 size: 11 residues. The CDR3 DNA sequence: TGCAGTGCCTTCCAGGGTGTTGGCTACACCTTC. This sequence encodes CSAFQGVGYTF.

The chain employs TRBV10-1 and TRBJ2-7, with D possibly being TRBD1 (6 bases). Germline CDR1 reads WNHNN; CDR2 reads SYGVQD (reference sequence). Deletions cut 5 bases from V and 5 bases from J, with 16 bases between. CDR3 length: 14 amino acids. The CDR3 reads CASSRTENIHEQYF. CDR3 DNA sequence: TGCGCCAGCAGTAGGACAGAGAACATCCACGAGCAGTACTTC.

The chain recombines TRBV5-6 with TRBJ1-2; D is uncertain. CDR1 and CDR2 from the germline V gene are SGHDT and YYEEEE. This CDR3 is 14 amino acids long. The germline V and J ends were trimmed by 4 bases and 6 bases, with 16 bases remaining between them. The CDR3 nucleotides are TGTGCCAGCAGCCCCGCTAGAGGGTGGCATGGCTACACCTTC. Translating it yields CASSPARGWHGYTF.

V usage is TRBV2 and J usage is TRBJ2-1; D call uncertain. CDR1 is SNHLY, CDR2 FYNNEI, per germline. V was trimmed by 7 bases and J by 6 bases, leaving 16 bases between them. CDR3 length: 14 amino acids. This CDR3 is CASNRMYGGNEQFF. The CDR3 region has the DNA TGTGCCAGCAATCGGATGTATGGCGGCAATGAGCAGTTCTTC.

This clone came up once. This chain joins TRBV4-3 and TRBJ2-2; 9 bases are a match to TRBD2. The germline V gene encodes CDR1 LGHNA and CDR2 YSLEER. This CDR3 comprises 17 residues. Losses at the gene ends were 0 bases for V and 4 bases for J; bases not matched to a gene: 6. The CDR3 reads CASSQEASGAFTGELFF. In nucleotides, the CDR3 is TGCGCCAGCAGCCAAGAGGCTAGCGGGGCCTTCACCGGGGAGCTGTTTTTT.

The chain joins TRBV27 to TRBJ1-2; 9 positions match TRBD1. V shed 5 bases, J shed 10 bases, and the junction held 8 bases outside the gene matches. CDR1 MNHEY and CDR2 SMNVEV come from the germline V gene (reference sequence). The CDR3 consists of 13 residues. CDR3 DNA sequence: TGTGCCAGCAGTCCGGGGACAGGGAGAACCTACACCTTC. Translated: CASSPGTGRTYTF.

This clone was found a few times. The rearrangement links TRBV10-2 to TRBJ2-1, with 12 bases fitting TRBD2. The CDR3 has 19 residues. Unmatched junction bases numbered 13, after V lost 6 bases and J lost 1 base. Germline CDR1 reads WSHSY; CDR2 reads SAAADI. The CDR3 loop is CASSPPSASGGASYNEQFF. CDR3 DNA sequence: TGCGCCAGCAGCCCCCCGTCGGCTAGCGGGGGGGCGTCCTACAATGAGCAGTTCTTC.

This clone was found a few times. This chain connects TRBV6-5 to TRBJ1-2; no firm D call. Germline V gene data show CDR1 as MNHEY and CDR2 as SVGAGI. Trimming removed 6 bases at V and 8 bases at J, with 16 bases between. This CDR3 contains 13 residues. The CDR3, as DNA: TGTGCCAGCAGCCGAGAGGGTAACCGCGGCTACACCTTC. Its translation is CASSREGNRGYTF.

The chain recombines TRBV15 with TRBJ1-4, with no clear D. Trimming stripped 9 bases from V and 3 bases from J, with 11 bases between. This CDR3 has 13 amino acids. In germline, CDR1 is LNHNV, CDR2 YYDKDF (reference sequence). CDR3 loop: CATRGFANEKLFF. The CDR3, as DNA: TGTGCCACAAGAGGCTTTGCTAATGAAAAACTGTTTTTT.

The gene calls are TRBV3-1 (or the pseudogene TRBV3-2) and TRBJ1-1; unclear D gene. Trimming removed 1 base from V and 11 bases from J, with 14 bases in between. There are 13 residues in the CDR3. From germline, CDR1 is LGHDT and CDR2 YNNKEL (reference sequence). CDR3 sequence reads: CASSQGMQNLAFF. CDR3 DNA sequence: TGTGCCAGCAGCCAAGGAATGCAAAACTTGGCTTTCTTT.

The table lists this clone with a count of one. The chain couples TRBV30 to TRBJ1-5; the D is unclear. The CDR3 loop spans 16 amino acids. Germline V gene sequence: CDR1 GTSNPN, CDR2 SVGIG (reference sequence). Trimming left V 0 bases short and J 0 bases short, with 12 bases between. The CDR3 sequence is CAWSVNLGSSNQPQHF. The CDR3 region has the DNA TGTGCCTGGAGTGTAAATCTGGGCAGTAGCAATCAGCCCCAGCATTTT.

Within the sample, this clone is large. The rearrangement links TRBV5-6 to TRBJ2-7; possibly TRBD1 for D (6 bases). Trimming removed 4 bases from V and 6 bases from J, with 17 bases in between. The germline CDR1 and CDR2 sequences are SGHDT and YYEEEE. This CDR3 is 14 amino acids long. The CDR3 region is CASSPGPGTPEQYF. DNA of the CDR3: TGTGCCAGCAGCCCTGGTCCCGGGACACCCGAGCAGTACTTC.

The J gene is TRBJ2-4, the V gene TRBV4-3; D unclear. Germline-derived CDR1 and CDR2 are LGHNA and YSLEER. V lost 1 base to trimming and J lost 6 bases, with 7 bases between them. The CDR3 runs to 13 residues. DNA of the CDR3: TGCGCCAGCAGCCAAGGCTCCGGAAACATTCAGTACTTC. Protein: CASSQGSGNIQYF.

The genes are TRBV6-2 or TRBV6-3 and TRBJ1-6; 9 bases are shared with TRBD1. The CDR3 length is 14 residues. J gave up 8 bases and V 6 bases, and 5 bases lay outside the gene matches. Germline CDR1 MNHEY, CDR2 SVGEGT. The CDR3 here is CASSTGQGYSPLHF. Written as DNA, the CDR3 is TGTGCCAGCAGCACCGGACAGGGGTATTCACCCCTCCACTTT.

This sequence joins TRBV27 and TRBJ1-3, with D uncertain. Germline V gene data show CDR1 as MNHEY and CDR2 as SMNVEV (reference sequence). V lost 6 bases, J lost 4 bases, and 10 bases lay in between. The CDR3 runs to 13 residues. CDR3 residues: CASSPDTGNTIYF. The CDR3 DNA is TGTGCCAGCAGCCCCGACACAGGAAACACCATATATTTT.

The chain joins TRBV24-1 to TRBJ2-1; TRBD2 agrees at 7 bases. Germline assignment: CDR1 KGHDR and CDR2 SFDVKD. Trimming cost V 3 bases and J 4 bases; bases outside gene matches: 8. This CDR3 region has 16 residues. The CDR3 region has the DNA TGTGCCACCAGTGATGGTCGGGACTACGATTACAATGAGCAGTTCTTC. This translates into CATSDGRDYDYNEQFF.

The chain carries TRBV19 and TRBJ1-2, with D tentatively TRBD1 (6 bases). CDR1 is LNHDA, CDR2 SQIVND, per germline (reference sequence). The V end was cut by 0 bases, the J end by 4 bases, with 12 bases between. This CDR3 region has 15 residues. The CDR3 coding sequence is TGTGCCAGTAGTATAGAAGGGGGAGTGAGCTATGGCTACACCTTC. Amino acids: CASSIEGGVSYGYTF.

The rearrangement links TRBV19 to TRBJ1-1, with 10 bases that match TRBD1. Per germline, CDR1 LNHDA and CDR2 SQIVND (reference sequence). The CDR3 covers 16 residues. V was clipped by 8 bases and J by 7 bases; unmatched bases: 16. The CDR3 loop is CASRERDRQGAREAFF. Written as DNA, the CDR3 is TGTGCCAGTCGGGAACGAGATCGACAGGGGGCGCGTGAAGCTTTCTTT.

The chain joins TRBV6-1 to TRBJ1-2; D might be TRBD1 (6 bases). This CDR3 is 16 amino acids long. Trimming removed 3 bases from V and 3 bases from J, with 17 bases in between. Germline assignment: CDR1 MNHNS and CDR2 SASEGT. The CDR3 region is CASSDLAGADYYGYTF. Here the CDR3 DNA reads TGTGCCAGCAGTGACCTCGCGGGGGCTGACTACTATGGCTACACCTTC.